This section outlines one T cell receptor (beta chain) sequence together with its context. The sample belongs to a study of blood T cell repertoires in COVID-19. In the authors' methods: Reference gene primer amplification in the assay estimated nucleated cell counts. Sequenced by immunoSEQ multiplex PCR; TCRdb stores in-frame clones only, minus some. The V and J calls and clone size are taken from that table; D and trimming were inferred from the DNA. The sample contains hundreds of thousands of clones, around 90% of which appear only once. Sequences were obtained from PBMCs or T cells enriched from blood (not recorded which). The receptor was derived from a man aged 55 to 70 who had recovered from COVID-19.

The CDR3 is CASSSTSGSGTDTQYF. The DNA for the CDR3 is TGTGCCAGCAGTTCAACTAGCGGGAGCGGTACAGATACGCAGTATTTT. V is TRBV28 and J is TRBJ2-3, with 11 bases matching TRBD2. The germline V gene has CDR1 MDHEN and CDR2 SYDVKM. The V and J ends lost 4 bases and 3 bases, in that order; junction bases with no gene match: 6. The CDR3 spans 16 residues.